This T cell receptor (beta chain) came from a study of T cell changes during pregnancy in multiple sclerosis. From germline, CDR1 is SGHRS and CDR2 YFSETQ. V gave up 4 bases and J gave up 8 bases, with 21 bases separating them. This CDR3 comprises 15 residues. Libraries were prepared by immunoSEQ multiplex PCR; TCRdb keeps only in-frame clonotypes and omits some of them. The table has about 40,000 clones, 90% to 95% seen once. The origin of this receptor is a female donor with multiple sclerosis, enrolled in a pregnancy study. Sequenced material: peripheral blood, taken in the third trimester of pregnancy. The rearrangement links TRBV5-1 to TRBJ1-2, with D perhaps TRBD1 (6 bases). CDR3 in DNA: TGCGCCAGCAGCCAGACCTCTGGACAGCAAGGGGGCTACACCTTC. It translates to CASSQTSGQQGGYTF.